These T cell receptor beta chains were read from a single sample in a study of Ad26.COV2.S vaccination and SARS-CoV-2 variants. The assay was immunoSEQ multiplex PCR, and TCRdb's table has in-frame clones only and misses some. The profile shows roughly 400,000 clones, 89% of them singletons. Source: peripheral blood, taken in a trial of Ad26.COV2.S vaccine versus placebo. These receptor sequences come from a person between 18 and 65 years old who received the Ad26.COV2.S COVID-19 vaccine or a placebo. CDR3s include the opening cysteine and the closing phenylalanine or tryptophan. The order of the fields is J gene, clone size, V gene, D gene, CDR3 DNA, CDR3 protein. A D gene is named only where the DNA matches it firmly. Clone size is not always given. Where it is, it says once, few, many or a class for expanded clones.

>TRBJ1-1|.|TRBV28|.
TGTGCCAGCAGTCTCCTCCGGGCCGCGGGCGCTTTCTTT
CASSLLRAAGAFF
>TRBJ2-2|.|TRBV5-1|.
TGCGCCAGCAGTTCCCAGGGGTCGAACACCGGGGAGCTGTTTTTT
CASSSQGSNTGELFF
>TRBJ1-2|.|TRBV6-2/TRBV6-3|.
TGTGCCAGCAGCCACCGGCGGATAGATGGCTACACCTTC
CASSHRRIDGYTF
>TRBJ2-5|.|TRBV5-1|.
TGCGCCAGCAGCCCCGGAGGGGGGGCTGGGGAGACCCAGTACTTC
CASSPGGGAGETQYF
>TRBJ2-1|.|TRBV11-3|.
TGTGCCAGCAGCCCTTTGCGGGGCCGTGAATACAATGAGCAGTTCTTC
CASSPLRGREYNEQFF
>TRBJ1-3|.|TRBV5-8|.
TGTGCCAGCAGCTTGGAGGGGAGCTCTGGAAACACCATATATTTT
CASSLEGSSGNTIYF
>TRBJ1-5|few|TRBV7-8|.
TGTGCCAGCAGCTTAGAGGGGCAAAAACAGCCCCAGCATTTT
CASSLEGQKQPQHF
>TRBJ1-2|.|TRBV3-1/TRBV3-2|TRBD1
TGTGCCAGCAGCCAAGATGGGACAGGAGGTTATGGCTACACCTTC
CASSQDGTGGYGYTF
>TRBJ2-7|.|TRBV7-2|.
TGTGCCAGCAGCTTAGCCAGTGGAACCTACGAGCAGTACTTC
CASSLASGTYEQYF
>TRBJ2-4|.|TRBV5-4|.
TGTGCCAGCAGCTTAGCTGGGATGGGCAAAAACATTCAGTACTTC
CASSLAGMGKNIQYF
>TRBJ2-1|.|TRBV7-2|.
TGTGCCAGCAGCCCCGTCGATTTCAATGAGCAGTTCTTC
CASSPVDFNEQFF
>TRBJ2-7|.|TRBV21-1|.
TGTGCCAGCAGCAGCCGGGACAGCCCTCGACCCGAGCAGTACTTC
CASSSRDSPRPEQYF
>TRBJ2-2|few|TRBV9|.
TGTGCCAGCAGCGTAGGCGGAGATGCCACCGGGGAGCTGTTTTTT
CASSVGGDATGELFF
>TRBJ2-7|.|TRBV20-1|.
TGCAGTGCTTACCGACAGTCCGAGCAGTACTTC
CSAYRQSEQYF
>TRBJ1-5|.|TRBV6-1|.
TGTGCCAGCAGTGAAGCGGGGGATTTGGGGATAGGTAGCAATCAGCCCCAGCATTTT
CASSEAGDLGIGSNQPQHF
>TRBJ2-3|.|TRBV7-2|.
TGTGCCAGCAGCCCATCGTCTGGAAGGACAGATACGCAGTATTTT
CASSPSSGRTDTQYF